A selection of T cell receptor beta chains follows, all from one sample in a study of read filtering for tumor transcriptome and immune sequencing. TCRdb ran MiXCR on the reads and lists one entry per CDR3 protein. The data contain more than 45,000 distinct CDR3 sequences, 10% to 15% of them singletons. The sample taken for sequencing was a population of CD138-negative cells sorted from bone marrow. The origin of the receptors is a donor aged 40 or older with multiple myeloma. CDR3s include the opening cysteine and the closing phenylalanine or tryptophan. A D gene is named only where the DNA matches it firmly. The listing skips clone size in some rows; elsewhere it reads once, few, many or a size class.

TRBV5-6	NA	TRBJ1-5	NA	TGTGCCAGCAGCTTGGTTACTGGTAGCAATCAGCCCCAGCATTTT	CASSLVTGSNQPQHF
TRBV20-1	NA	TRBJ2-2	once	TGCAGTGCAACCGGGACCAACACCGGGGAGCTGTTTTTT	CSATGTNTGELFF
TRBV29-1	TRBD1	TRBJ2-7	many	TGCAGCGTTTGGGAGGGACAGGGGGTGTCGTACGAGCAGTACTTC	CSVWEGQGVSYEQYF
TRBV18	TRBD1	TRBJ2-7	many	TGTGCCAGCTCTTTTCTAACGGGACAGCTCGGGGACGAGCAGTACTTC	CASSFLTGQLGDEQYF
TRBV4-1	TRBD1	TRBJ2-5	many	TGCGCCAGCAGCCAAGTCCGGGACAGTCGTATAGGAGGGACCCAGTACTTC	CASSQVRDSRIGGTQYF
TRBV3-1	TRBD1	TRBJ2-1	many	TGTGCCAGCAGCCAGGACAGGGGGACCTACAATGAGCAGTTCTTC	CASSQDRGTYNEQFF
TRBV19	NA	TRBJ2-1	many	TGTGCCAGTAGTATCTTCACGGGGAATGAGCAGTTCTTC	CASSIFTGNEQFF
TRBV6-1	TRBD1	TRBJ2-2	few	TGTGCCAGCACGCCAGGGGGTAACACCGGGGAGCTGTTTTTT	CASTPGGNTGELFF
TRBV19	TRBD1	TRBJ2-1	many	TGTGCCAGTAGTAATCAACCACAGGGGGATGAGCAGTTCTTC	CASSNQPQGDEQFF
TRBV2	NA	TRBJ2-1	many	TGTGCCAGCAGTGCGCTCCTTTTCGAGCAGTTCTTC	CASSALLFEQFF
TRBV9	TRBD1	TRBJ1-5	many	TGTGCCAGCAGCGTAGTAGGGACAGGTAAACGGCCCCAGCATTTT	CASSVVGTGKRPQHF
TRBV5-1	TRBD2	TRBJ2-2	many	TGCGCCAGCAGGCCTACGGCTAGCGGACAGAACACCGGGGAGCTGTTTTTT	CASRPTASGQNTGELFF
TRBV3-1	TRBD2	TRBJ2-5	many	TGTGCCAGCAAGGCTGCGGGGGGGCTGAGCTTATTC	CASKAAGGLSLF
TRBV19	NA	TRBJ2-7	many	TGTGCCAGTAGTATAGACTCCCCCTACTACGAGCAGTACTTC	CASSIDSPYYEQYF
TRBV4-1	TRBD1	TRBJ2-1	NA	TGTGCCAGCAGCCAGGGACAGGGACGCTACAATGAGCAGTTCTTC	CASSQGQGRYNEQFF
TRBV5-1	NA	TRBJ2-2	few	TGCGCCAGCAGCTTTTGGGGTCCGAACACCGGGGAGCTGTTTTTT	CASSFWGPNTGELFF
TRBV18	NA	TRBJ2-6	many	TGTGCCAGCTCACAGCCAGGAAGACCTGGGGCCAACGTCCTGACTTTC	CASSQPGRPGANVLTF